The rows below give T cell receptor beta chains drawn from one sample of a study of patients and donors after allogeneic stem cell transplantation. TCRdb called the RT-PCR reads again in MiXCR, with one record for every CDR3 protein. The sample has 30,000 or so distinct CDR3 sequences; around 7% are singletons. The source material was blood, either unsorted or a sorted T cell fraction (not recorded which). Every receptor here comes from a human donor who was either an allogeneic HSCT recipient or a stem cell or donor lymphocyte infusion donor (not recorded which). It is not recorded whose cells these are; they may come from a transplant donor. The CDR3 runs from the conserved cysteine through the conserved F or W. A D gene is named only where the DNA matches it firmly. Rows give clone size only sometimes, using once, few, many, or a class for an expanded clone.

d_call	j_call	clone_size	v_call	cdr3_nt	cdr3_aa
-	TRBJ1-6	many	TRBV6-5	TGTGCCAGCAGTTACTCCGGAGGGAGAGGGAATTCACCCCTCCACTTT	CASSYSGGRGNSPLHF
TRBD1	TRBJ2-4	-	TRBV28	TGTGCCAGCAGTTCCCCAGGGGGCGGATTCAAAAACATTCAGTACTTC	CASSSPGGGFKNIQYF
-	TRBJ2-3	-	TRBV27	TGTGCCAGCAGCCTACAGGTGTCGTCAGATACGCAGTATTTT	CASSLQVSSDTQYF
-	TRBJ2-3	-	TRBV28	TGTGCCAGCAGTTTTTATTACCAGGGGATGGGCACAGATACGCAGTATTTT	CASSFYYQGMGTDTQYF
TRBD1	TRBJ1-1	many	TRBV4-1	TGCGCCAGCAGCCAAGAGGCAGGGGGCAGTGTCTGGACTGAAGCTTTCTTT	CASSQEAGGSVWTEAFF
-	TRBJ2-2	many	TRBV2	TGTGCCAGCAGGCCCGGGAGCGGGGAGCTGTTTTTT	CASRPGSGELFF
TRBD1	TRBJ2-3	many	TRBV7-8	TGTGCCAGCAGCTTGGGGACAGCCTTTTGGGATACGCAGTATTTT	CASSLGTAFWDTQYF
TRBD1	TRBJ2-7	-	TRBV24-1	TGTGCCACCAGCCAGGGGGTAAAGGGCGAGCAGTACTTC	CATSQGVKGEQYF
TRBD2	TRBJ2-7	many	TRBV6-5	TGTGCCAGCAGTTACTCACTAGCGGGAGGCCTGTACGAGCAGTACTTC	CASSYSLAGGLYEQYF
TRBD2	TRBJ2-1	few	TRBV20-1	TGCAGTGCTTTCGGGACTAGCGGGAGGAAGAATGAGCAGTTCTTC	CSAFGTSGRKNEQFF
TRBD2	TRBJ2-4	-	TRBV6-4	TGTGCCAAGACTAGCGGGAGGTGCCCCAAAAACATTCAGTACTTC	CAKTSGRCPKNIQYF
-	TRBJ2-7	few	TRBV20-1	TGCAGTGCCCAGGACGGAGGAGGCGTCCACGAGCAGTACTTC	CSAQDGGGVHEQYF
TRBD2	TRBJ2-7	few	TRBV4-3	TGCGCCAGCAGCCAAGCACCGGGACTAGCGGGAATCCCCTCCTACGAGCAGTACTTC	CASSQAPGLAGIPSYEQYF
-	TRBJ1-5	many	TRBV4-1	TGCGCCAGCAGCCAGGGAAGGGGACGAAGCAATCAGCCCCAGCATTTT	CASSQGRGRSNQPQHF
-	TRBJ1-1	medium-sized	TRBV29-1	TGCAGCGTTGGTCATCACCAGAACACTGAAGCTTTCTTT	CSVGHHQNTEAFF
TRBD1	TRBJ2-5	many	TRBV24-1	TGTGCCACCAGTGATTCAGGGGGGACCCAGTACTTC	CATSDSGGTQYF
-	TRBJ2-2	few	TRBV29-1	TGCAGCGTTAATGGGGGGACCGGGGAGCTGTTTTTT	CSVNGGTGELFF
-	TRBJ1-1	many	TRBV5-1	TGCGCCAGCAGCTTAACGACTGAGAGCACTGAAGCTTTCTTT	CASSLTTESTEAFF
-	TRBJ1-3	many	TRBV6-5	TGTGCCAGCAGCTCGGACCTGTACTCTGGAAACACCATATATTTT	CASSSDLYSGNTIYF
-	TRBJ2-3	many	TRBV3-1	TGTGCCAGCAGCCAAAGGCAGCTGGGGGCCGCAGATACGCAGTATTTT	CASSQRQLGAADTQYF
TRBD1	TRBJ2-7	many	TRBV5-1	TGCGCCAGCAGCGTGGACAGGACCTCCTACGAGCAGTACTTC	CASSVDRTSYEQYF
TRBD1	TRBJ1-1	many	TRBV15	TGTGCCACCAGCAAACGACAGGGTGGTACTGAAGCTTTCTTT	CATSKRQGGTEAFF
-	TRBJ2-1	-	TRBV4-1	TGCGCCAGCAGCCAAGAACTAGGCTCCTACAATGAGCAGTTCTTC	CASSQELGSYNEQFF
-	TRBJ2-5	many	TRBV5-1	TGCGCCAGCAGCTTCCGAGGGACCCCCCAAGAGACCCAGTACTTC	CASSFRGTPQETQYF
TRBD2	TRBJ2-1	many	TRBV2	TGTGCCAGCAGCGTCTTGGGACTAGCGCCAAATGAGCAGTTCTTC	CASSVLGLAPNEQFF
-	TRBJ2-7	few	TRBV7-9	TGTGCCAGCAGCTCCCCCTCCGCGGGACAGATGAGCTCCTACGAGCAGTACTTC	CASSSPSAGQMSSYEQYF
TRBD1	TRBJ1-1	many	TRBV28	TGTGCCAGCAGTTACCCGACAGGGTTTAACGCTGAAGCTTTCTTT	CASSYPTGFNAEAFF
TRBD1	TRBJ1-6	-	TRBV18	TGTGCCAGCTCGCCGACAGGGATTGGTTCACCCCTCCACTTT	CASSPTGIGSPLHF
-	TRBJ2-1	few	TRBV7-6	TGTGCCAGCAGCGACAGACTAGTACCTCATACTTACAATGAGCAGTTCTTC	CASSDRLVPHTYNEQFF
-	TRBJ1-1	many	TRBV19	TGTGCCAGTACACGGACCATCTCCTCGAACACTGAAGCTTTCTTT	CASTRTISSNTEAFF
TRBD2	TRBJ2-7	many	TRBV5-1	TGCGCCAGCAGCCTTGGGTCGACTAGCCCCTACTACGAGCAGTACTTC	CASSLGSTSPYYEQYF
TRBD1	TRBJ2-1	many	TRBV6-5	TGTGCCAGCAGTAACAGGGGGGAAAAGCAGTTCTTC	CASSNRGEKQFF
-	TRBJ2-7	few	TRBV5-1	TGCGCCAGCACCAAGATTCCGGAGAGCTCCTACGAGCAGTACTTC	CASTKIPESSYEQYF
-	TRBJ2-2	-	TRBV5-5	TGTGCCAGCAGCTTATATATAAGACCCGGGGAGCTGTTTTTT	CASSLYIRPGELFF
-	TRBJ1-1	many	TRBV29-1	TGCAGCTTACTGAGGTGGGGGGATAACACTGAAGCTTTCTTT	CSLLRWGDNTEAFF
-	TRBJ2-1	many	TRBV18	TGTGCCAGCTCAGGAGGGACCTACAATGAGCAGTTCTTC	CASSGGTYNEQFF
TRBD2	TRBJ2-1	few	TRBV7-7	TGTGCCAGCAGCTTAGTTAGCGGGGCTTACAATGAGCAGTTCTTC	CASSLVSGAYNEQFF
-	TRBJ2-5	many	TRBV4-2	TGTGCCAGCAGCCAAGCAGGGTCGGGGGAGACCCAGTACTTC	CASSQAGSGETQYF
-	TRBJ2-5	few	TRBV25-1	TGTGCCAGCAGTGAATGGGGCATAGGCTCCGGAGGAGAGACCCAGTACTTC	CASSEWGIGSGGETQYF
TRBD2	TRBJ2-3	many	TRBV9	TGTGCCAGCAGCGCAACCCCCGCGGGAGGCACAGATACGCAGTATTTT	CASSATPAGGTDTQYF
TRBD2	TRBJ2-1	once	TRBV11-3	TGTGCCAGCAGCCCCGGGACTAGCCGCGAGCAGTTCTTC	CASSPGTSREQFF
TRBD2	TRBJ2-1	-	TRBV12-3/TRBV12-4	TGTGCCAGCAGTTTACAGGGACTAGGCCTACCCCAGTTCTTC	CASSLQGLGLPQFF
TRBD1	TRBJ2-7	many	TRBV24-1	TGTGCCACCGGGACAGGAGGGCTGGGGGAGCAGTACTTC	CATGTGGLGEQYF
-	TRBJ2-1	many	TRBV5-1	TGCGCCAGCAGCTCGGAAGCGGGACAGTGGAATGAGCAGTTCTTC	CASSSEAGQWNEQFF
-	TRBJ2-3	-	TRBV7-2	TGTGCCAGCAGCTTCCCCTCCGGGGGGCGCAGCACAGATACGCAGTATTTT	CASSFPSGGRSTDTQYF
-	TRBJ1-2	medium-sized	TRBV5-1	TGCGCCAGCAGCGATCTGAACAGAGCTAACTATGGCTACACCTTC	CASSDLNRANYGYTF
TRBD1	TRBJ1-1	many	TRBV10-3	TGTGCCATCAAGGAAGAAGGGACAGCTCATTATGAAGCTTTCTTT	CAIKEEGTAHYEAFF
TRBD2	TRBJ2-1	once	TRBV7-6	TGTGCCAGCAGCTTCACTAGCGGGAGTTACAATGAGCAGTTCTTC	CASSFTSGSYNEQFF
-	TRBJ1-5	medium-sized	TRBV5-1	TGCGCCAGCAGCTTGGCGGAGAAGGGTCAGCCCCAGCATTTT	CASSLAEKGQPQHF